This T cell receptor (beta chain) was observed in a study of blood T cell repertoires in COVID-19. Study as a whole: The study drew acute and convalescent COVID-19 samples from the United States, Italy and Spain. T cells, B-cell-depleted T cells, or PBMCs provided the cDNA or gDNA that served as material.

In the original analysis: Amplification of reference gene primers provided the estimated nucleated cell counts. TCRdb keeps only in-frame clones here, not all; method: immunoSEQ multiplex PCR. V, J and clone size reflect that table, while D and trimming were determined from the DNA. The top ten clones hold around 1.7% of a sample with more than 250,000 clones, around 86% of them seen once. V lost 5 bases, J lost 5 bases, and 4 bases lay in between. This CDR3 has 12 amino acids. The V gene's germline CDR1 is SGHTA and CDR2 FQGNSA. The V gene is TRBV7-2, the J gene TRBJ1-6, with D hard to call. This TCR was recovered from a woman aged 45-65 years with acute or convalescent COVID-19. Sequencing was performed on peripheral blood. Here the CDR3 reads CASSVNNSPLHF. CDR3 bases: TGTGCCAGCAGCGTTAATAATTCACCCCTCCACTTT. The variable domain in full, with the rest retrieved from reference TRBV7-2 and TRBJ1-6, is GAGVSQSPSNKVTEKGKDVELRCDPISGHTALYWYRQSLGQGLEFLIYFQGNSAPDKSGLPSDRFSAERTGGSVSTLTIQRTQQEDSAVYLCASSVNNSPLHFGNGTRLTVT.